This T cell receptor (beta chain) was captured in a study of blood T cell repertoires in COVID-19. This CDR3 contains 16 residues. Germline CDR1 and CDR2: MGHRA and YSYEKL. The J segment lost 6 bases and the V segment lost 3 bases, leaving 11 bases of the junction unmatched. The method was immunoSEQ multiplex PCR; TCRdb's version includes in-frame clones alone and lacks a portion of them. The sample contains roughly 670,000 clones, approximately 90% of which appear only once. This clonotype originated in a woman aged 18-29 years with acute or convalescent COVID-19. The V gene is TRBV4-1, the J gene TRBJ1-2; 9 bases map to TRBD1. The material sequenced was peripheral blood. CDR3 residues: CASSHPRRTGDNGYTF. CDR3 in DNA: TGCGCCAGCAGCCACCCCCGCAGGACAGGGGATAATGGCTACACCTTC.